A single sample gave rise to the 23 T cell receptor beta chains below, sequenced in a study of T cells after somatic rescue of genetic block. Assay used: immunoSEQ multiplex PCR; TCRdb lists only in-frame clones, some missing. The sample shows 110,000 or so clones, 85% to 95% of them seen only once. Source material: peripheral blood mononuclear cells (PBMCs). The receptors were gathered from a woman younger than 30.

This clone was recorded only once. The CDR3 here is CAITGGAGADTQYF. For the CDR3, the DNA is TGTGCCATCACCGGAGGGGCGGGCGCAGATACGCAGTATTTT. The chain carries TRBV10-3 and TRBJ2-3; tentative D call: TRBD2 (6 bases). CDR1 is ENHRY, CDR2 SYGVKD, per germline. The CDR3 sequence is 14 residues long. The V end was cut by 7 bases, the J end by 4 bases, with 15 bases between.

The V gene is TRBV6-6, the J gene TRBJ2-7; TRBD1 matches at 8 bases. Looked up from germline, CDR1 is MNHNY and CDR2 is SVGAGI (reference sequence). The CDR3 covers 15 residues. Germline trimming cut 4 bases from V and 7 bases from J; bases unmatched to any gene: 12. CDR3 loop: CASSSPGTGVVEQYF. CDR3 DNA: TGTGCCAGCAGTTCCCCCGGGACAGGTGTGGTGGAGCAGTACTTC.

V and J are TRBV7-2 and TRBJ2-7; 7 bases map to TRBD2. V lost 3 bases and J lost 6; bases outside the gene matches: 11. The CDR3 is made up of 15 amino acids. In germline, CDR1 is SGHTA, CDR2 FQGNSA. In DNA form, the CDR3 reads TGTGCCAGCAGCTTCGGGAGCAGAGCGGGGCTCGAGCAGTACTTC. It is translated as CASSFGSRAGLEQYF.

The chain recombines TRBV7-9 with TRBJ2-7; 9 bases line up with TRBD1. Germline V gene lookup returns CDR1 SEHNR and CDR2 FQNEAQ (reference sequence). This CDR3 has 14 amino acids. J lost 7 bases, V lost 5 bases, and 9 bases had no gene match. The CDR3 sequence: CASSQTGQGVEQYF. The CDR3 bases are TGTGCCAGCAGCCAAACGGGACAGGGAGTGGAGCAGTACTTC.

The V call is TRBV21-1, the J call TRBJ2-1. TRBV21-1 is termed a pseudogene. This CDR3 region has 16 residues. CDR3 amino acids: CASSNPRDPRRSEQFF. CDR3 nucleotides: TGTGCCAGCAGCAACCCCCGGGACCCCAGGCGGAGTGAGCAGTTCTTC.

J is TRBJ1-5 and V is TRBV11-3; TRBD1 might be the D (6 bases). The V and J ends lost 4 bases and 9 bases respectively, with 13 bases between them. Germline V CDR1 and CDR2: SGHNT, YENEEA. The CDR3 totals 13 residues. This chain's CDR3 is CASSSTRGGPQHF. CDR3 nucleotides: TGTGCCAGCAGCTCGACCAGGGGCGGGCCCCAGCATTTT.

The rearrangement links TRBV11-3 to TRBJ1-1; 7 bases line up with TRBD1. J lost 4 bases, V lost 5 bases, and 10 bases had no gene match. The CDR3 contains 15 residues. Germline lookup yields CDR1 SGHNT and CDR2 YENEEA. CDR3 region: CASSGRQGPTTEAFF. The CDR3 DNA reads TGTGCCAGCAGCGGTAGACAGGGACCTACCACTGAAGCTTTCTTT.

The chain has TRBV7-3 and TRBJ2-2; 8 positions agree with TRBD2. Germline trimming cut 11 bases from V and 3 bases from J; bases unmatched to any gene: 23. From germline, CDR1 is SGHTA and CDR2 FQGTGA. The CDR3 is 19 residues long. CDR3 bases: TGTGCCGACGGAGTAGGTTTTTTTCAGCGGGGGTCGGACACCGGGGAGCTGTTTTTT. This sequence encodes CADGVGFFQRGSDTGELFF. The whole variable domain, filled in from reference TRBV7-3 and TRBJ2-2, reads GAGVSQTPSNKVTEKGKYVELRCDPISGHTALYWYRQSLGQGPEFLIYFQGTGAADDSGLPNDRFFAVRPEGSVSTLKIQRTERGDSAVYLCADGVGFFQRGSDTGELFFGEGSRLTVL.

The chain links TRBV7-2 to TRBJ2-6; TRBD1 matches at 7 bases. The V segment lost 3 bases and the J segment 0 bases; nucleotides outside the gene matches: 2. This CDR3 is built from 16 residues. Germline assignment: CDR1 SGHTA and CDR2 FQGNSA. The CDR3 here is CASSFTGDSGANVLTF. CDR3 nucleotides: TGTGCCAGCAGCTTTACAGGGGACTCTGGGGCCAACGTCCTGACTTTC.

The V call is TRBV19, the J call TRBJ1-6, with D unresolved. Germline V CDR1 and CDR2: LNHDA, SQIVND (reference sequence). The CDR3 is made up of 15 amino acids. V lost 7 bases, J lost 0 bases, and 10 bases lay in between. The CDR3 here is CASKLRSSYNSPLHF. DNA for the CDR3: TGTGCCAGTAAACTAAGGAGCTCCTATAATTCACCCCTCCACTTT.

The chain has TRBV7-3 and TRBJ2-3, with D possibly being TRBD2 (6 bases). The germline V gene encodes CDR1 SGHTA and CDR2 FQGTGA. Trimming cost V 5 bases and J 1 base, with 13 bases left between them. This CDR3 region has 15 residues. CDR3: CASSPVGGGTDTQYF. The CDR3 nucleotides are TGTGCCAGCAGCCCCGTGGGCGGGGGCACAGATACGCAGTATTTT.

The V and J genes are TRBV28 and TRBJ1-2, with D unclear. V was clipped by 3 bases and J by 5 bases, with 13 bases between them. The CDR3 totals 14 residues. Germline V gene lookup returns CDR1 MDHEN and CDR2 SYDVKM. The CDR3 spells CASSLEQPSYGYTF. The CDR3 nucleotides are TGTGCCAGCAGTTTGGAACAGCCAAGTTATGGCTACACCTTC.

This clone appeared a few times. V gene TRBV5-1 combines with J gene TRBJ1-6; D not resolved. Looked up from germline, CDR1 is SGHRS and CDR2 is YFSETQ. This CDR3 has 18 residues. V lost 0 bases and J 10 bases, leaving 23 bases between the germline ends. The chain's CDR3 is CASSLGGSFTAIGSPLHF. The CDR3 DNA is TGCGCCAGCAGCTTGGGAGGATCGTTTACAGCTATAGGCTCACCCCTCCACTTT.

This chain connects TRBV4-3 to TRBJ1-6; D is undetermined. V was shortened by 3 bases and J by 6 bases, with 9 bases between the two germline ends. The CDR3 runs 14 residues. Per germline, CDR1 LGHNA and CDR2 YSLEER. The CDR3 loop is CASSQMAVNSPLHF. The CDR3 DNA follows: TGCGCCAGCAGCCAGATGGCAGTTAATTCACCCCTCCACTTT.

The CDR3 sequence is CASSYEPGLTLGYF. The DNA for the CDR3 is TGCGCCAGCAGTTACGAACCGGGACTCACCCTAGGCTATTTT. The chain combines TRBV5-1 with TRBJ2-3, with D tentatively TRBD2 (6 bases). From germline, CDR1 is SGHRS and CDR2 YFSETQ. Trimming cost V 5 bases and J 15 bases, with 25 bases left between them. The CDR3 sequence is 14 residues long. The full variable domain, with the rest looked up from reference TRBV5-1 and TRBJ2-3, is KAGVTQTPRYLIKTRGQQVTLSCSPISGHRSVSWYQQTPGQGLQFLFEYFSETQRNKGNFPGRFSGRQFSNSRSEMNVSTLELGDSALYLCASSYEPGLTLGYFGPGTRLTVL.

The chain employs TRBV6-4 and TRBJ2-7, with 9 bases matching TRBD2. This CDR3 is built from 15 residues. J lost 2 bases, V lost 8 bases, and 10 bases had no gene match. Looked up from germline, CDR1 is MRHNA and CDR2 is SNTAGT. Here the CDR3 reads CASPGAGGLTYEQYF. CDR3 bases: TGTGCCAGCCCCGGGGCGGGGGGGCTTACCTACGAGCAGTACTTC.

The rearrangement links TRBV19 to TRBJ1-4; 8 nucleotides line up with TRBD1. CDR3 length: 15 amino acids. J was trimmed by 7 bases and V by 7 bases; bases with no gene match: 11. Germline lookup yields CDR1 LNHDA and CDR2 SQIVND (reference sequence). The CDR3 loop reads CASISRHRGGEKLFF. CDR3 nucleotide sequence: TGTGCCAGTATCTCCAGACACAGGGGGGGTGAAAAACTGTTTTTT. The whole variable domain, remainder taken from reference TRBV19 and TRBJ1-4, is DGGITQSPKYLFRKEGQNVTLSCEQNLNHDAMYWYRQDPGQGLRLIYYSQIVNDFQKGDIAEGYSVSREKKESFPLTVTSAQKNPTAFYLCASISRHRGGEKLFFGSGTQLSVL.

The genes are TRBV7-8 and TRBJ1-1; 11 bases align to TRBD1. This CDR3 is 15 amino acids long. Germline CDR1 SGHVS, CDR2 FQNEAQ. After removal of 2 bases from V and 4 bases from J, the junction contained 3 bases not matched to a gene. The CDR3 sequence is CASSLRTGGLTEAFF. The CDR3 DNA reads as TGTGCCAGCAGCTTACGGACAGGGGGCCTCACTGAAGCTTTCTTT.

The CDR3 region is CASSSRNSPLHF. CDR3 nucleotides: TGTGCCAGCAGCTCGAGGAATTCACCCCTCCACTTT. V and J are TRBV7-2 and TRBJ1-6; D gene unclear. The V gene's germline CDR1 is SGHTA and CDR2 FQGNSA. The CDR3 extends over 12 amino acids. The V end lost 4 bases, the J end lost 7 bases, and 5 bases lay between the germline ends.

V is TRBV20-1 and J is TRBJ2-5; D is unresolved. Germline V gene lookup returns CDR1 DFQATT and CDR2 SNEGSKA (reference sequence). CDR3 size: 11 residues. V gave up 3 bases and J gave up 5 bases, with 7 bases separating them. CDR3 nucleotide sequence: TGCAGTGCTAGTGTAGGGGAGACCCAGTACTTC. Translating it yields CSASVGETQYF.

This chain's CDR3 is CASSQDLGMTSPLHF. Here the CDR3 DNA reads TGCGCCAGCAGCCAAGATCTGGGGATGACTTCACCCCTCCACTTT. The chain recombines TRBV4-1 with TRBJ1-6; D not resolved. Trimming took 0 bases from V and 9 from J, leaving 12 bases between them. From germline, CDR1 is MGHRA and CDR2 YSYEKL. The CDR3 covers 15 residues.

The V call is TRBV30, the J call TRBJ1-2; D is perhaps TRBD1 (6 bases). V gave up 1 base and J gave up 4 bases, with 10 bases separating them. The germline gives CDR1 GTSNPN, CDR2 SVGIG (reference sequence). The CDR3 is 13 amino acids. The CDR3 is CAWSGGAPYGYTF. CDR3 DNA sequence: TGTGCCTGGAGTGGGGGGGCGCCCTATGGCTACACCTTC. Complete variable domain (other parts from reference TRBV30 and TRBJ1-2): SQTIHQWPATLVQPVGSPLSLECTVEGTSNPNLYWYRQAAGRGLQLLFYSVGIGQISSEVPQNLSASRPQDRQFILSSKKLLLSDSGFYLCAWSGGAPYGYTFGSGTRLTVV.

V is TRBV18 and J is TRBJ2-3; the D gene is possibly TRBD2 (5 bases). The germline V and J ends were trimmed by 6 bases and 6 bases, with 13 bases remaining between them. The CDR3 contains 13 residues. Germline V gene sequence: CDR1 KGHSH, CDR2 LQKENI. The CDR3 sequence is CASSIREMDTQYF. In DNA form, the CDR3 reads TGTGCCAGCTCCATCCGGGAAATGGATACGCAGTATTTT. Complete variable domain (other parts from reference TRBV18 and TRBJ2-3): NAGVMQNPRHLVRRRGQEARLRCSPMKGHSHVYWYRQLPEEGLKFMVYLQKENIIDESGMPKERFSAEFPKEGPSILRIQQVVRGDSAAYFCASSIREMDTQYFGPGTRLTVL.